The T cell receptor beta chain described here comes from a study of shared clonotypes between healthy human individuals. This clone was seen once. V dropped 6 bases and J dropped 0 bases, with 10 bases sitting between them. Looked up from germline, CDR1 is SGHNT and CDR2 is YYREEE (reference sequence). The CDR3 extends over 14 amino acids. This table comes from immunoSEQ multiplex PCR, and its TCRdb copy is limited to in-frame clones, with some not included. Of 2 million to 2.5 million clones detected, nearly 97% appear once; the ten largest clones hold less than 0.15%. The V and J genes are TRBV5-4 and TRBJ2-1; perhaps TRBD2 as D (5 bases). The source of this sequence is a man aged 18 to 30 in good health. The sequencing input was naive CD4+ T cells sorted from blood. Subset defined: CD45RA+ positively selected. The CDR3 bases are TGTGCCAGCAAGTTAGGGAGCTCCTACAATGAGCAGTTCTTC. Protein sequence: CASKLGSSYNEQFF.